The clone carrying this TCR beta chain was seen many times. These data are taken from a study of blood T cell repertoires in COVID-19. Whole-study context: Some COVID-19 samples were acute and others convalescent; all came from the United States, Italy and Spain. T cells, B-cell-depleted T cells, or PBMCs supplied cDNA or gDNA.

How the authors handled the data: Cell counts per sample came from amplifying reference gene primers. Profiling relied on immunoSEQ multiplex PCR, and the TCRdb table lists in-frame clones only, not all of them. V and J calls and clone size follow that table, whereas D and trimming were derived from the DNA. The repertoire holds around 260,000 clones, with 70% to 90% as singletons. Trimming pared 1 base from V and 6 bases from J, leaving 14 bases between. CDR3 length: 15 amino acids. Germline lookup yields CDR1 SGHDT and CDR2 YYEEEE. Material: peripheral blood. V usage is TRBV5-6 and J usage is TRBJ2-1, with D perhaps matching TRBD2 (6 bases). The source of this sequence is a man under 40 with active or convalescent COVID-19. CDR3 bases: TGTGCCAGCAGCTTGTGGGACTGGCGAATCAATGAGCAGTTCTTC. Its translation: CASSLWDWRINEQFF.